The rows below give T cell receptor beta chains drawn from one sample of a study of blood T cell repertoires in COVID-19. Method: immunoSEQ multiplex PCR; TCRdb's copy keeps in-frame clones and lacks some. The data contain 150,000 to 200,000 clones, 65% to 80% of them seen just once; the ten biggest clones take up roughly a sixth. What was sequenced was PBMCs or T cells enriched from blood (not recorded which). These receptors all stem from a woman between 50 and 59 years old with acute COVID-19. Each CDR3 is given with its conserved first and last residue. Each record gives: clone size, J gene, V gene, D gene, CDR3 protein, CDR3 DNA. A D gene is named only where the DNA matches it firmly. Part of the rows lack a size; the others show once, few, many or a class for expanded clones.

size: -; J: TRBJ1-5; V: TRBV5-1; D: TRBD1; CDR3: CASSLGGTENQPQHF; DNA: TGCGCCAGCAGCTTGGGGGGGACAGAAAATCAGCCCCAGCATTTT
size: -; J: TRBJ2-5; V: TRBV27; D: TRBD2; CDR3: CASNTRAGDLQETQYF; DNA: TGTGCCAGCAACACGCGTGCGGGGGACCTCCAAGAGACCCAGTACTTC
size: -; J: TRBJ1-2; V: TRBV5-6; D: -; CDR3: CASSLGYSGTYGYTF; DNA: TGTGCCAGCAGCTTGGGATACTCGGGGACATATGGCTACACCTTC
size: -; J: TRBJ1-5; V: TRBV6-5; D: -; CDR3: CASSDGGSSNQPQHF; DNA: TGTGCCAGCAGCGACGGGGGGTCGAGCAATCAGCCCCAGCATTTT
size: -; J: TRBJ1-1; V: TRBV5-5; D: -; CDR3: CASSLAGGNTEAFF; DNA: TGTGCCAGCAGCTTGGCCGGGGGAAACACTGAAGCTTTCTTT
size: -; J: TRBJ2-5; V: TRBV28; D: -; CDR3: CASSLILAPQETQYF; DNA: TGTGCCAGCAGTTTAATCCTAGCTCCACAAGAGACCCAGTACTTC
size: -; J: TRBJ1-6; V: TRBV5-5; D: -; CDR3: CASSQGSYNSPLHF; DNA: TGTGCCAGCAGCCAGGGTTCCTATAATTCACCCCTCCACTTT
size: -; J: TRBJ1-6; V: TRBV5-1; D: TRBD1; CDR3: CASSLQGAADSPLHF; DNA: TGCGCCAGCAGCTTGCAGGGGGCCGCGGATTCACCCCTCCACTTT
size: -; J: TRBJ2-5; V: TRBV29-1; D: TRBD1; CDR3: CSVGTGGELGETQYF; DNA: TGCAGCGTTGGGACAGGGGGTGAACTGGGAGAGACCCAGTACTTC
size: -; J: TRBJ1-2; V: TRBV28; D: TRBD1; CDR3: CASSLLGLRGRQGASSGYTF; DNA: TGTGCCAGCAGTTTATTAGGTTTGAGGGGGAGGCAGGGGGCTTCTTCTGGCTACACCTTC
size: -; J: TRBJ2-3; V: TRBV5-1; D: -; CDR3: CASSVSWGPDTQYF; DNA: TGCGCCAGCAGCGTCTCTTGGGGCCCAGATACGCAGTATTTT
size: -; J: TRBJ2-6; V: TRBV7-6; D: -; CDR3: CASSLVVSSGANVLTF; DNA: TGTGCCAGCAGCTTAGTAGTGAGCTCTGGGGCCAACGTCCTGACTTTC
size: -; J: TRBJ1-4; V: TRBV3-1/TRBV3-2; D: TRBD1; CDR3: CASSQKSGQANEKLFF; DNA: TGTGCCAGCAGCCAAAAGTCGGGACAGGCTAATGAAAAACTGTTTTTT
size: -; J: TRBJ1-4; V: TRBV19; D: -; CDR3: CASSSTGQFNEKLFF; DNA: TGTGCCAGTAGTAGCACCGGACAGTTTAATGAAAAACTGTTTTTT
size: -; J: TRBJ1-1; V: TRBV3-1/TRBV3-2; D: -; CDR3: CASSQDSREAFF; DNA: TGTGCCAGCAGCCAAGATAGCAGAGAAGCTTTCTTT
size: -; J: TRBJ1-1; V: TRBV6-2/TRBV6-3; D: -; CDR3: CASSYSMGATEAFF; DNA: TGTGCCAGCAGTTACTCGATGGGGGCCACTGAAGCTTTCTTT
size: -; J: TRBJ1-2; V: TRBV9; D: -; CDR3: CASSPVTPYGYTF; DNA: TGTGCCAGCAGCCCGGTAACCCCCTATGGCTACACCTTC
size: -; J: TRBJ2-5; V: TRBV2; D: TRBD2; CDR3: CASTLAGGQETQYF; DNA: TGTGCCAGCACCTTAGCGGGGGGGCAAGAGACCCAGTACTTC
size: -; J: TRBJ1-3; V: TRBV18; D: TRBD1; CDR3: CASSSGQGNTIYF; DNA: TGTGCCAGCTCATCGGGACAGGGAAACACCATATATTTT
size: -; J: TRBJ1-6; V: TRBV27; D: -; CDR3: CASSGGANPVNSPLHF; DNA: TGTGCCAGCAGTGGGGGGGCGAATCCCGTTAATTCACCCCTCCACTTT
size: -; J: TRBJ1-4; V: TRBV5-6; D: TRBD1; CDR3: CASSQPTGGGEKLFF; DNA: TGTGCCAGCAGCCAACCTACAGGGGGCGGTGAAAAACTGTTTTTT
size: -; J: TRBJ1-3; V: TRBV3-1/TRBV3-2; D: -; CDR3: CASSQDRLPGNTIYF; DNA: TGTGCCAGCAGCCAAGATCGTCTCCCTGGAAACACCATATATTTT
size: once; J: TRBJ1-5; V: TRBV7-8; D: -; CDR3: CASSLKAGQPQHF; DNA: TGTGCCAGCAGCTTGAAGGCGGGTCAGCCCCAGCATTTT
size: few; J: TRBJ1-2; V: TRBV28; D: -; CDR3: CASSSGNRVGGYTF; DNA: TGTGCCAGCAGTTCCGGGAACAGGGTGGGTGGCTACACCTTC
size: -; J: TRBJ1-2; V: TRBV29-1; D: -; CDR3: CSVRGTPNYGYTF; DNA: TGCAGCGTTAGGGGGACACCCAACTATGGCTACACCTTC
size: -; J: TRBJ1-4; V: TRBV7-9; D: -; CDR3: CASSLEGTALFF; DNA: TGTGCCAGCAGCTTAGAAGGGACTGCACTGTTTTTT
size: few; J: TRBJ1-1; V: TRBV10-3; D: TRBD1; CDR3: CAIGQGAGSTEAFF; DNA: TGTGCCATCGGCCAGGGGGCGGGGAGCACTGAAGCTTTCTTT
size: -; J: TRBJ2-3; V: TRBV5-1; D: TRBD2; CDR3: CASSLAGKATQYF; DNA: TGCGCCAGCAGCTTAGCGGGGAAGGCTACGCAGTATTTT